The 17 T cell receptor beta chains below were found in one sample sequenced in a study of T-cell reconstitution after alpha-beta-depleted transplantation in children. TCRbeta library construction was performed incorporating unique molecular identifiers. In TCRdb, the PCR reads were re-called with MiXCR into one record per CDR3 protein. The repertoire consists of about 830,000 distinct CDR3 sequences, with 15% to 20% occurring once and the leading ten covering roughly 4.8%. Sequenced material: PBMCs, mostly from graft donor cells, taken 360 days after TCRalphabeta/CD19-depleted stem cell transplant. All receptors come from a male patient under 18 who had a stem cell transplant for acute lymphoblastic leukemia, so the T cells may come from the graft donor.

This sequence joins TRBV7-3 and TRBJ2-2; TRBD1 agrees at 7 bases. CDR1 SGHTA and CDR2 FQGTGA come from the germline V gene. This CDR3 is built from 15 residues. V was pared by 4 bases and J by 8 bases, with 10 bases of the junction left unmatched. CDR3 nucleotides: TGTGCCAGCAGCTCAAGCCGGGACAGAGTGGGGGAGCTGTTTTTT. Its protein product is CASSSSRDRVGELFF.

This chain links TRBV29-1 with TRBJ2-1; D is possibly TRBD2 (6 bases). V lost 4 bases, J lost 3 bases, and 7 bases lay in between. CDR1 and CDR2 from the germline V gene are SQVTM and ANQGSEA. The length of the CDR3 is 12 residues. The CDR3 nucleotides read TGCAGCGTTGCGACTAGCTACAATGAGCAGTTCTTC. Its translation is CSVATSYNEQFF.

The rearrangement uses TRBV20-1 and TRBJ2-5, with TRBD1 identical over 10 bases. J gave up 2 bases and V 5 bases, and 8 bases lay outside the gene matches. The CDR3 consists of 15 residues. The germline gives CDR1 DFQATT, CDR2 SNEGSKA (reference sequence). The CDR3, as DNA: TGCAGTGCTGCAAACCGGGACAGGGGACAAGAGACCCAGTACTTC. Its protein is CSAANRDRGQETQYF.

This clonotype was counted between two and nine times. V gene TRBV24-1 combines with J gene TRBJ2-1; a weak D match, TRBD1 (6 bases). Trimming removed 4 bases from V and 8 bases from J, with 26 bases in between. CDR3 length equals 18 residues. Germline loops: CDR1 KGHDR, CDR2 SFDVKD. The CDR3 region has the DNA TGTGCCACCAGTGACCCTGAAGAGGGGGAGCCGATATTGGATGAGCAGTTCTTC. Its translation is CATSDPEEGEPILDEQFF.

This clonotype was counted a few times. The V gene is TRBV4-1, the J gene TRBJ2-1; 12 positions agree with TRBD2. CDR1 is MGHRA and CDR2 is YSYEKL in the germline V gene. The CDR3 is 16 residues long. Trimming cost V 2 bases and J 8 bases; bases outside gene matches: 7. The CDR3 DNA is TGCGCCAGCAGCCAATGGGATCTAGCGGGAGGGGATGAGCAGTTCTTC. It encodes CASSQWDLAGGDEQFF.

This clonotype was observed many times. The V gene is TRBV27, the J gene TRBJ1-2; D may be TRBD1 (5 bases). CDR3 size: 14 residues. With 2 bases removed from V and 2 bases from J, the gap between germline ends came to 9 bases. Germline loops: CDR1 MNHEY, CDR2 SMNVEV (reference sequence). Here the CDR3 reads CASSLLAGNYGYTF. For the CDR3, the DNA is TGTGCCAGCAGTTTACTGGCAGGGAACTATGGCTACACCTTC.

The chain links TRBV5-1 to TRBJ2-3; TRBD1 aligns across 8 bases. V dropped 2 bases and J dropped 6; count of bases not matched to a gene: 11. The CDR3 sequence is 16 residues long. Germline values: CDR1 SGHRS, CDR2 YFSETQ. CDR3 region: CASSFLETGVTDTQYF. As DNA, the CDR3 is TGCGCCAGCAGCTTTCTTGAGACAGGGGTTACGGATACGCAGTATTTT.

Only a few counts were recorded for this clonotype. This chain connects TRBV12-3 or TRBV12-4 to TRBJ1-2; D unclear. The V and J ends lost 2 bases and 4 bases respectively, with 8 bases between them. The CDR3 contains 13 residues. The CDR3 loop reads CASSLKGSYGYTF. The CDR3 DNA sequence: TGTGCCAGCAGTTTAAAAGGGTCCTATGGCTACACCTTC.

CDR3 loop: CASRRTGSELFF. CDR3 coding DNA: TGCGCCAGCAGAAGGACAGGGTCGGAGCTGTTTTTT. The gene calls are TRBV5-1 and TRBJ2-2; 8 nucleotides line up with TRBD1. Germline-derived CDR1 and CDR2 are SGHRS and YFSETQ. J gave up 10 bases and V 5 bases, and 4 bases lay outside the gene matches. The CDR3 is made up of 12 amino acids.

The chain uses TRBV12-3 or TRBV12-4 and TRBJ1-3, with D possibly matching TRBD1 (6 bases). The CDR3 covers 15 residues. V was shortened by 3 bases and J by 4 bases, with 13 bases between the two germline ends. CDR3 amino acids: CASSLLGTIGNTIYF. The CDR3, as DNA: TGTGCCAGCAGTTTGTTGGGGACAATCGGAAACACCATATATTTT.

The table lists this clonotype with a count of one. The genes are TRBV5-1 and TRBJ2-3; 11 positions agree with TRBD2. J lost 0 bases, V lost 4 bases, and 7 bases had no gene match. The length of the CDR3 is 17 residues. The germline V gene encodes CDR1 SGHRS and CDR2 YFSETQ. The CDR3 here is CASSLHRLAGSTDTQYF. In nucleotides, the CDR3 is TGCGCCAGCAGCCTTCACCGACTAGCGGGAAGCACAGATACGCAGTATTTT.

The V gene is TRBV7-9, the J gene TRBJ2-7; D call uncertain. V gave up 2 bases and J gave up 5 bases, with 10 bases separating them. Germline V gives CDR1 SEHNR, CDR2 FQNEAQ (reference sequence). The CDR3 length is 13 residues. DNA for the CDR3: TGTGCCAGCAGCTTAAGTCTAAACAACGAGCAGTACTTC. Its protein is CASSLSLNNEQYF.

Only a few counts were recorded for this clonotype. The chain is built from TRBV15 and TRBJ1-1, with D unclear. With 0 bases removed from V and 5 bases from J, the gap between germline ends came to 22 bases. Looked up from germline, CDR1 is LNHNV and CDR2 is YYDKDF (reference sequence). This CDR3 is built from 18 residues. DNA for the CDR3: TGTGCCACCAGCAGAGATGGCCCCTCGGGGAAACAACGGACTGAAGCTTTCTTT. It codes for CATSRDGPSGKQRTEAFF.

Many counts were recorded for this clonotype. V usage is TRBV4-1 and J usage is TRBJ2-7, with TRBD2 matching over 9 bases. V lost 1 base, J lost 2 bases, and 3 bases stayed unmatched. The CDR3 totals 15 residues. Germline V gene sequence: CDR1 MGHRA, CDR2 YSYEKL. In DNA, the CDR3 is TGCGCCAGCAGCCAAGGGGCTAGCGGGACCTACGAGCAGTACTTC. Translating it yields CASSQGASGTYEQYF.

Concerning this clonotype: The junction and the germline gene differ at one end; a read error may be behind it. The V call is TRBV27, the J call TRBJ2-2, with D possibly being TRBD2 (6 bases). Germline V lookup: CDR1 MNHEY, CDR2 SMNVEV (reference sequence). This CDR3 region has 14 residues. CDR3 in DNA: TGTGCCAGCACCGTAACCCGGAGGGTCGGGAAGCTGTTTTTT. Residues: CASTVTRRVGKLFF.

This clonotype was seen a handful of times. J is TRBJ2-7 and V is TRBV12-5; D may be TRBD1 (6 bases). This CDR3 is 13 amino acids long. V shed 2 bases and J shed 3 bases, with 8 bases lying between them. Germline CDR1 reads LGHNT; CDR2 reads FRNRAP. The CDR3 reads CASGLIRGYEQYF. The DNA of the CDR3 is TGTGCTAGTGGTTTGATCAGGGGCTACGAGCAGTACTTC.

Only a few counts were recorded for this clonotype. V is TRBV29-1 and J is TRBJ2-2, with 9 bases lining up with TRBD1. Trimming at V came to 7 bases and at J to 2 bases, leaving 11 bases not matched to a gene. The CDR3 covers 16 residues. CDR1 and CDR2 from the germline V gene are SQVTM and ANQGSEA. The CDR3 region has the DNA TGCAGCGCGGTCCGAGGGGACAGGGATAACACCGGGGAGCTGTTTTTT. Its translation is CSAVRGDRDNTGELFF.